The 29 T cell receptor beta chains below were found in one sample sequenced in a study of PD-L1 blockade in urothelial cancer. Profiled with immunoSEQ multiplex PCR; TCRdb holds only in-frame clones, not every one. The table shows roughly 87,000 clones, with around 87% occurring only once. The specimen was PBMCs, collected around atezolizumab (anti-PD-L1) treatment. These receptors were taken from a woman between 65 and 79 years old with urothelial cancer.

The rearrangement uses TRBV2 and TRBJ2-5; maybe TRBD2 (5 bases). V dropped 2 bases and J dropped 5 bases, with 12 bases sitting between them. From germline, CDR1 is SNHLY and CDR2 FYNNEI. The CDR3 consists of 14 residues. This chain's CDR3 is CASSERSGWETQYF. CDR3 nucleotide sequence: TGTGCCAGCAGTGAAAGATCGGGGTGGGAGACCCAGTACTTC.

The chain joins TRBV5-1 to TRBJ2-3; 7 bases map to TRBD2. This CDR3 is built from 14 residues. The ends lost 3 bases at V and 2 bases at J; junction bases unmatched: 3. In germline, CDR1 is SGHRS, CDR2 YFSETQ. In DNA, the CDR3 is TGCGCCAGCAGCTCCGGGACTATCACAGATACGCAGTATTTT. Amino acid sequence: CASSSGTITDTQYF.

The rearrangement joins TRBV27 to TRBJ2-7, with D possibly TRBD2 on 5 matching bases. The V end lost 3 bases, the J end lost 2 bases, and 14 bases lay between the germline ends. The CDR3 contains 15 residues. Germline V gene data show CDR1 as MNHEY and CDR2 as SMNVEV (reference sequence). CDR3 in amino acids: CASSFRAGRTYEQYF. The CDR3 DNA reads as TGTGCCAGCAGTTTCCGGGCGGGTCGGACCTACGAGCAGTACTTC.

V gene TRBV4-2 combines with J gene TRBJ2-1, with TRBD1 matching 10 bases. Trimming at V came to 4 bases and at J to 5 bases, leaving 5 bases not matched to a gene. The CDR3 is 15 amino acids. Germline-derived CDR1 and CDR2 are LGHNA and YNFKEQ. Written as DNA, the CDR3 is TGTGCCAGCAGCCCTGGACAGGGGGTCGACAATGAGCAGTTCTTC. This translates into CASSPGQGVDNEQFF.

The chain links TRBV7-2 to TRBJ2-1; the match to TRBD2 covers 8 bases. Germline V gives CDR1 SGHTA, CDR2 FQGNSA. The CDR3 is 17 amino acids. V was clipped by 4 bases and J by 4 bases; unmatched bases: 12. CDR3 sequence reads: CASSWGLGSGVYNEQFF. The DNA for the CDR3 is TGTGCCAGCAGCTGGGGTCTGGGTAGCGGGGTGTACAATGAGCAGTTCTTC.

J is TRBJ1-1 and V is TRBV29-1; D may be TRBD1 (5 bases). The germline V gene encodes CDR1 SQVTM and CDR2 ANQGSEA. The CDR3 is made up of 13 amino acids. V gave up 5 bases and J gave up 0 bases, with 10 bases separating them. CDR3 residues: CSVRLTVNTEAFF. Written as DNA, the CDR3 is TGCAGCGTTAGACTGACAGTGAACACTGAAGCTTTCTTT. The variable domain in full, completed from reference TRBV29-1 and TRBJ1-1, reads SAVISQKPSRDICQRGTSLTIQCQVDSQVTMMFWYRQQPGQSLTLIATANQGSEATYESGFVIDKFPISRPNLTFSTLTVSNMSPEDSSIYLCSVRLTVNTEAFFGQGTRLTVV.

This clone has just a few counts. J is TRBJ2-1 and V is TRBV6-1; 8 nucleotides line up with TRBD2. Germline loops: CDR1 MNHNS, CDR2 SASEGT. V lost 2 bases to trimming and J lost 0 bases; unmatched junction nucleotides: 3. CDR3 length: 16 residues. The CDR3 DNA follows: TGTGCCAGCAGTGAATTTAGCGGGAACTCCTACAATGAGCAGTTCTTC. This translates into CASSEFSGNSYNEQFF.

The chain employs TRBV7-9 and TRBJ1-3; maybe TRBD1 (6 bases). The CDR3 extends over 19 amino acids. The V gene's germline CDR1 is SEHNR and CDR2 FQNEAQ (reference sequence). Trimming cost V 5 bases and J 0 bases, with 23 bases left between them. The CDR3 spells CASSQDRLPKTVSGNTIYF. The CDR3 coding sequence is TGTGCCAGCAGCCAGGACAGACTACCAAAGACCGTCTCTGGAAACACCATATATTTT.

This clone was seen more than once but under ten times. The J gene is TRBJ1-2, the V gene TRBV7-2, with 7 positions matching TRBD1. The V and J ends lost 5 bases and 3 bases, in that order; junction bases with no gene match: 18. Looked up from germline, CDR1 is SGHTA and CDR2 is FQGNSA. CDR3 size: 18 residues. Here the CDR3 reads CASSLPGAGGIEDYGYTF. The CDR3 region has the DNA TGTGCCAGCAGCCTGCCGGGGGCAGGGGGTATCGAAGACTATGGCTACACCTTC.

This chain links TRBV9 with TRBJ1-2, with 9 bases that match TRBD1. This CDR3 is 16 amino acids long. Germline trimming cut 0 bases from V and 2 bases from J; bases unmatched to any gene: 5. Germline V gene data show CDR1 as SGDLS and CDR2 as YYNGEE. The CDR3 nucleotides are TGTGCCAGCAGCGTAGTACCACAGGGGGCGAACTATGGCTACACCTTC. Translating it yields CASSVVPQGANYGYTF. The full variable domain, in which reference TRBV9 and TRBJ1-2 provide the parts outside the CDR3, is DSGVTQTPKHLITATGQRVTLRCSPRSGDLSVYWYQQSLDQGLQFLIQYYNGEERAKGNILERFSAQQFPDLHSELNLSSLELGDSALYFCASSVVPQGANYGYTFGSGTRLTVV.

The chain links TRBV4-2 to TRBJ1-2; D remains unclear. The CDR3 is 14 residues long. Trimming left V 1 base short and J 8 bases short, with 14 bases between. Germline V CDR1 and CDR2: LGHNA, YNFKEQ. The CDR3 region has the DNA TGTGCCAGCAGCCAAGGGCAAGGAGTCGAAGGCTACACCTTC. Translating it yields CASSQGQGVEGYTF.

V usage is TRBV27 and J usage is TRBJ1-2; TRBD1 matches 9 bases. Germline assignment: CDR1 MNHEY and CDR2 SMNVEV (reference sequence). J was trimmed by 8 bases and V by 3 bases; bases with no gene match: 1. This CDR3 has 12 amino acids. CDR3 in amino acids: CASSFGTGGYTF. The CDR3, as DNA: TGTGCCAGCAGTTTCGGGACAGGGGGCTACACCTTC.

The chain joins TRBV19 to TRBJ1-4; D is perhaps TRBD1 (6 bases). The germline V gene has CDR1 LNHDA and CDR2 SQIVND (reference sequence). The CDR3 has 14 residues. Trimming pared 6 bases from V and 7 bases from J, leaving 15 bases between. The CDR3 sequence: CASSKGTQGEKLFF. In DNA, the CDR3 is TGTGCCAGTAGCAAAGGTACACAGGGTGAAAAACTGTTTTTT.

This clone was observed once. The chain uses TRBV7-2 and TRBJ1-5, with TRBD1 matching 12 bases. Per the germline V gene, CDR1 is SGHTA and CDR2 is FQGNSA. CDR3 length: 16 amino acids. The ends lost 5 bases at V and 3 bases at J; junction bases unmatched: 5. Here the CDR3 DNA reads TGTGCCAGCAGCCCGGGACAGGGGGCCCTCAATCAGCCCCAGCATTTT. The encoded protein is CASSPGQGALNQPQHF.

This rearrangement joins TRBV11-3 to TRBJ1-5; 7 bases match TRBD1. Germline CDR1 and CDR2: SGHNT and YENEEA. Losses at the gene ends were 1 base for V and 0 bases for J; bases not matched to a gene: 12. The CDR3 spans 19 residues. The CDR3 reads CASSLVYARGRDSNQPQHF. The CDR3 bases are TGTGCCAGCAGCTTAGTTTACGCTAGGGGGCGGGATAGCAATCAGCCCCAGCATTTT.

The chain carries TRBV28 and TRBJ2-2; 8 nucleotides agree with TRBD2. With 4 bases clipped from V and 5 bases from J, the junction kept 12 bases outside the gene matches. The germline V gene encodes CDR1 MDHEN and CDR2 SYDVKM. The CDR3 totals 17 residues. In nucleotides, the CDR3 is TGTGCCAGCAGTTCCCCAACTAGCGGAAGTTGGACCGGGGAGCTGTTTTTT. Translating gives CASSSPTSGSWTGELFF.

The rearrangement joins TRBV27 to TRBJ2-5; D gene unclear. Trimming took off 4 bases at V and 4 bases at J, with 10 bases between the two ends. Germline V gene sequence: CDR1 MNHEY, CDR2 SMNVEV (reference sequence). This CDR3 has 13 residues. The CDR3 is CASSYGPVETQYF. The CDR3 nucleotides read TGTGCCAGCAGTTATGGGCCCGTAGAGACCCAGTACTTC.

This rearrangement joins TRBV5-6 to TRBJ2-3, with D tentatively TRBD1 (5 bases). Looked up from germline, CDR1 is SGHDT and CDR2 is YYEEEE. The CDR3 contains 18 residues. The V end lost 4 bases, the J end lost 2 bases, and 23 bases lay between the germline ends. The CDR3 reads CASSLGLLGAHNTDTQYF. The CDR3 DNA sequence: TGTGCCAGCAGCCTGGGGTTGCTAGGGGCCCATAACACAGATACGCAGTATTTT.

The chain couples TRBV19 to TRBJ2-1; TRBD1 agrees at 8 bases. This CDR3 region has 15 residues. J was trimmed by 1 base and V by 3 bases; bases with no gene match: 2. The germline V gene encodes CDR1 LNHDA and CDR2 SQIVND (reference sequence). The CDR3 is CASSITGGSYNEQFF. In nucleotides, the CDR3 is TGTGCCAGTAGTATTACAGGGGGATCCTACAATGAGCAGTTCTTC.

The rearrangement uses TRBV7-9 and TRBJ2-1; 7 nucleotides match TRBD2. Per germline, CDR1 SEHNR and CDR2 FQNEAQ (reference sequence). The CDR3 covers 15 residues. J lost 6 bases, V lost 1 base, and 6 bases had no gene match. In nucleotides, the CDR3 is TGTGCCAGCAGCTTAGAAGGGGACTACCTCAATGAGCAGTTCTTC. This codes for CASSLEGDYLNEQFF.

This rearrangement joins TRBV5-1 to TRBJ2-3; TRBD2 aligns across 10 bases. CDR3 length: 16 amino acids. In germline, CDR1 is SGHRS, CDR2 YFSETQ. Trimming removed 5 bases from V and 3 bases from J; junction bases left unmatched: 9. This CDR3 is CASRKSGGAGTDTQYF. CDR3 coding DNA: TGCGCCAGCAGGAAAAGCGGGGGGGCTGGAACAGATACGCAGTATTTT.

V and J are TRBV7-9 and TRBJ2-7; TRBD1 matches at 9 bases. This CDR3 region has 14 residues. Trimming at V came to 3 bases and at J to 4 bases, leaving 4 bases not matched to a gene. CDR1 SEHNR and CDR2 FQNEAQ come from the germline V gene (reference sequence). For the CDR3, the DNA is TGTGCCAGCAGCTTGGTGACAGGGGGGTACGAGCAGTACTTC. Its protein is CASSLVTGGYEQYF. Full variable domain (outside the CDR3, taken from reference TRBV7-9 and TRBJ2-7): DTGVSQNPRHKITKRGQNVTFRCDPISEHNRLYWYRQTLGQGPEFLTYFQNEAQLEKSRLLSDRFSAERPKGSFSTLEIQRTEQGDSAMYLCASSLVTGGYEQYFGPGTRLTVT.

This clone came up many times. The V call is TRBV19, the J call TRBJ1-5; D gene unclear. This CDR3 has 15 amino acids. Germline V lookup: CDR1 LNHDA, CDR2 SQIVND (reference sequence). Trimming shortened V by 4 bases and J by 0 bases, and 10 bases separated the two germline ends. For the CDR3, the DNA is TGTGCCAGTAGTAATAAGCATAATAGCAATCAGCCCCAGCATTTT. Residues: CASSNKHNSNQPQHF.

This clone has only a few counts. The J gene is TRBJ2-1, the V gene TRBV10-3; 7 bases map to TRBD1. The J segment lost 9 bases and the V segment lost 10 bases, leaving 12 bases of the junction unmatched. Germline V gives CDR1 ENHRY, CDR2 SYGVKD. The CDR3 consists of 13 residues. The CDR3 loop is CATQGDSWGEQFF. CDR3 DNA sequence: TGTGCCACCCAGGGGGACAGCTGGGGTGAGCAGTTCTTC.

The rearrangement joins TRBV19 to TRBJ2-7; 9 bases fit TRBD1. The CDR3 sequence is 14 residues long. V was clipped by 7 bases and J by 6 bases; unmatched bases: 10. Germline CDR1 LNHDA, CDR2 SQIVND (reference sequence). CDR3: CASTPGQGIGEQYF. For the CDR3, the DNA is TGTGCCAGTACCCCGGGACAGGGAATAGGCGAGCAGTACTTC.

This clone showed up just once. The chain recombines TRBV15 with TRBJ2-1; TRBD2 is a possible D gene (6 bases). CDR1 is LNHNV, CDR2 YYDKDF, per germline (reference sequence). The CDR3 runs to 16 residues. V lost 0 bases and J lost 2, with 11 bases in between. The CDR3: CATSRDPRLAYNEQFF. The CDR3 nucleotides read TGTGCCACCAGCAGAGATCCTCGACTAGCCTACAATGAGCAGTTCTTC.

The rearrangement joins TRBV9 to TRBJ1-2, with 7 bases that match TRBD1. Trimming removed 0 bases from V and 5 bases from J; junction bases left unmatched: 4. Germline V gene sequence: CDR1 SGDLS, CDR2 YYNGEE. The CDR3 has 14 residues. CDR3 residues: CASSVATGQYGYTF. The DNA for the CDR3 is TGTGCCAGCAGCGTAGCTACGGGACAGTATGGCTACACCTTC.

The V gene is TRBV11-2, the J gene TRBJ2-7, with D perhaps TRBD2 (5 bases). V lost 2 bases, J lost 3 bases, and 17 bases lay in between. Per germline, CDR1 SGHAT and CDR2 FQNNGV. The CDR3 spans 16 residues. The CDR3 protein is CASSLFGLGLGYEQYF. The CDR3, as DNA: TGTGCCAGCAGCTTATTCGGACTGGGTTTGGGCTACGAGCAGTACTTC.

The chain has TRBV7-8 and TRBJ2-5; 13 bases match TRBD2. Germline CDR1 is SGHVS and CDR2 is FQNEAQ. Germline trimming cut 5 bases from V and 4 bases from J; bases unmatched to any gene: 10. The CDR3 is 17 residues long. CDR3 amino acids: CASSKGTSGTVPETQYF. The DNA of the CDR3 is TGTGCCAGCAGCAAAGGGACTAGCGGGACCGTCCCAGAGACCCAGTACTTC.